This entry is about one T cell receptor beta chain. The authors' processing: Counts of nucleated cells, estimated from reference gene primer amplification, were obtained. Assay: immunoSEQ multiplex PCR; the TCRdb copy retains only in-frame clones and omits some. That table is the source of V, J and clone size, and D and trimming were worked out from the DNA. The sample holds tens of thousands of clones, 86% seen once. In germline, CDR1 is MNHEY, CDR2 SVGAGI. V gave up 2 bases and J gave up 2 bases; unmatched junction bases: 3. The CDR3 is 15 amino acids. The sample comes from a study of blood T cell repertoires in COVID-19. Study details: COVID-19 samples from acute and convalescent phases originated in the United States, Italy and Spain. Sample material is recorded as cDNA or gDNA derived from T cells, B-cell-depleted T cells, or PBMCs.

Source material: peripheral blood. J is TRBJ1-5 and V is TRBV6-5; TRBD1 agrees at 7 bases. The TCR was taken from a woman in her sixties or seventies with acute or convalescent COVID-19. CDR3 residues: CASSYPQGGNQPQHF. The CDR3 nucleotides read TGTGCCAGCAGTTACCCCCAGGGGGGCAATCAGCCCCAGCATTTT.